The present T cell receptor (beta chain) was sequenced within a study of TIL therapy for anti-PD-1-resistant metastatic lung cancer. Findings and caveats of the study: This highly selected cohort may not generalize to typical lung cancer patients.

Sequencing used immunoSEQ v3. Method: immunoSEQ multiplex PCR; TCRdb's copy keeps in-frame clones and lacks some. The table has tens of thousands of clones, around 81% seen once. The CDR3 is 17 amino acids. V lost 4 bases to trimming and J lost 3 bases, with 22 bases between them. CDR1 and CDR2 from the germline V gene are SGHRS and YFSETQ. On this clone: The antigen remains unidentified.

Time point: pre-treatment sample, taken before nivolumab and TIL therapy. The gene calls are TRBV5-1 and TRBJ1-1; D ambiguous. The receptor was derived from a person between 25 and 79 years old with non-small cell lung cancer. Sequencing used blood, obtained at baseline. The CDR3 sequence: CASSPPGPMGRYTEAFF. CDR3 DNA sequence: TGCGCCAGCAGCCCCCCGGGCCCCATGGGGAGGTACACTGAAGCTTTCTTT.